The source of this TCR beta chain is a study of cytomegalovirus exposure and HLA in healthy donors. About this clone itself: The antigen remains unidentified.

Overall study results and limits: Within an earlier analysis, most TCR beta V segments proved productive either about 87% or about 30% of the time. As was reported, the classifier diagnosed cytomegalovirus status with high specificity and sensitivity.

PCR employed 60 Vbeta and 13 Jbeta primers. This table comes from immunoSEQ multiplex PCR, and its TCRdb copy is limited to in-frame clones, with some not included. The data show approximately 150,000 clones, about 84% seen once. V was trimmed by 0 bases and J by 9 bases, leaving 18 bases between them. CDR1 and CDR2 from the germline V gene are SGDLS and YYNGEE. The CDR3 consists of 15 residues. Source material: PBMCs. The chain recombines TRBV9 with TRBJ1-2; a weak D match, TRBD1 (5 bases). The clonotype was recovered from a man between 45 and 60 years old in good health and CMV-seropositive. In DNA, the CDR3 is TGTGCCAGCAGCGTAGCTAGTCGGCAGGGCGGTAGCTACACCTTC. As protein: CASSVASRQGGSYTF.